This TCR beta chain was sequenced for a study of cytomegalovirus exposure and HLA in healthy donors. Germline CDR1 and CDR2: MNHNY and SVGAGI (reference sequence). Trimming stripped 0 bases from V and 7 bases from J, with 15 bases between. There are 15 residues in the CDR3. The study ran its PCR with 60 Vbeta and 13 Jbeta primers. Measured with immunoSEQ multiplex PCR; TCRdb has only the in-frame clones, and not every one. Of fewer than 200,000 clones in the sample, around 80% were seen once. The receptor's source is a man aged 40-49 years in good health and CMV-seropositive. The chain links TRBV6-6 to TRBJ1-1, with no clear D. The specimen sequenced was PBMCs. Written as DNA, the CDR3 is TGTGCCAGCAGTTACTCGTTCGGCCAGGTCGTTGAAGCTTTCTTT. This gives the protein CASSYSFGQVVEAFF.